Described below is a single TCR beta chain sequence and its context. As originally analysed: Researchers report that nucleated cell counts were estimated from reference gene primer amplification. Sequencing was performed with immunoSEQ multiplex PCR; in TCRdb, only in-frame clones are kept and a portion is missing. V, J and clone size are taken as reported in that table, and D and trimming were inferred from the DNA itself. The sample lists 300,000 to 450,000 clones; more than 65% were seen once. This sample was included in a study of blood T cell repertoires in COVID-19. Whole-study context: The origin of the acute and convalescent COVID-19 samples was the United States, Italy and Spain. PBMCs, B-cell-depleted T cells, or T cells were the source of the cDNA or gDNA that made up the material.

The trim removed 5 bases at V and 2 bases at J, leaving 0 bases unmatched. Germline V gives CDR1 SGDLS, CDR2 YYNGEE. The CDR3 covers 12 residues. This sequence joins TRBV9 and TRBJ1-2; 7 nucleotides line up with TRBD1. Input material: peripheral blood. The receptor comes from a human donor with acute or convalescent COVID-19. The donor label of this sample is uncertain. The CDR3 DNA is TGTGCCAGCAGGGGACAGAACTATGGCTACACCTTC. Its protein product is CASRGQNYGYTF.